These T cell receptor beta chains were read from a single sample in a study of T cells expressing NK-cell markers. Reanalyzing the 5' RACE reads, TCRdb keeps one entry per CDR3 protein, without DNA. Recorded for this sample: about 460,000 distinct CDR3 sequences. The sequenced material came from blood T cells: a sorted CD56 or NKG2C T cell subset, CD4+ or CD8+ T cells, or bulk PBMC T cells (not recorded which). The receptors shown here come from a woman in her forties or fifties in good health. Both conserved end residues are part of each CDR3. Each record gives: V gene, J gene, CDR3 protein.

v_gene: TRBV20-1; j_gene: TRBJ1-1; CDR3aa: CSAKTPRANTEAFF
v_gene: TRBV5-1; j_gene: TRBJ2-7; CDR3aa: CASSSRDRSEQYF
v_gene: TRBV3-1; j_gene: TRBJ2-1; CDR3aa: CASSQGISGRTSYNEQFF
v_gene: TRBV10-3; j_gene: TRBJ2-3; CDR3aa: CAISRDSGTDTQYF
v_gene: TRBV15; j_gene: TRBJ2-1; CDR3aa: CATSRDLGNEQFF
v_gene: TRBV7-7; j_gene: TRBJ2-1; CDR3aa: CASSASGESGSEQFF
v_gene: TRBV4-1; j_gene: TRBJ2-5; CDR3aa: CASSRGTSVLETQYF
v_gene: TRBV10-1; j_gene: TRBJ2-3; CDR3aa: CASAEGGDTQYF
v_gene: TRBV3-1; j_gene: TRBJ2-1; CDR3aa: CASSHETSGYSYNEQFF
v_gene: TRBV9; j_gene: TRBJ1-1; CDR3aa: CASSVTGFAEAFF
v_gene: TRBV25-1; j_gene: TRBJ1-5; CDR3aa: CASSEYRGDQPQHF
v_gene: TRBV20-1; j_gene: TRBJ2-1; CDR3aa: CSARPGTSLMYNEQFF
v_gene: TRBV7-9; j_gene: TRBJ2-1; CDR3aa: CASSLERTTAYNEQFF
v_gene: TRBV7-8; j_gene: TRBJ2-2; CDR3aa: CASSQQGDTGELFF
v_gene: TRBV20-1; j_gene: TRBJ1-4; CDR3aa: CSARDVFGANEKLFF
v_gene: TRBV12-3/TRBV12-4; j_gene: TRBJ1-2; CDR3aa: CASSFSDSLYGYTF
v_gene: TRBV27; j_gene: TRBJ2-1; CDR3aa: CASRMTGLYNEQFF
v_gene: TRBV19; j_gene: TRBJ1-1; CDR3aa: CASSIVQGPNTEAFF
v_gene: TRBV10-3; j_gene: TRBJ2-1; CDR3aa: CAIKTGTSTNEQFF
v_gene: TRBV6-5; j_gene: TRBJ1-6; CDR3aa: CASRPTPWGHENSPLHF
v_gene: TRBV3-1; j_gene: TRBJ2-1; CDR3aa: CASRPSSGGGLPYNEQFF
v_gene: TRBV12-3/TRBV12-4; j_gene: TRBJ1-1; CDR3aa: CASSRSDRASFF
v_gene: TRBV19; j_gene: TRBJ2-2; CDR3aa: CASKSGWGEFGELFF
v_gene: TRBV7-8; j_gene: TRBJ2-3; CDR3aa: CASSPLRVISTDTQYF
v_gene: TRBV7-9; j_gene: TRBJ2-5; CDR3aa: CASSLDPGLVETQYF
v_gene: TRBV5-6; j_gene: TRBJ2-3; CDR3aa: CASSLGGLDPDTQYF
v_gene: TRBV7-8; j_gene: TRBJ2-1; CDR3aa: CASSLAGSSEQFF
v_gene: TRBV4-2; j_gene: TRBJ2-3; CDR3aa: CASSQDGRADTQYF
v_gene: TRBV12-3/TRBV12-4; j_gene: TRBJ2-2; CDR3aa: CASSFDGELFF
v_gene: TRBV7-2; j_gene: TRBJ2-5; CDR3aa: CASSLGPEETQYF
v_gene: TRBV6-6; j_gene: TRBJ2-2; CDR3aa: CASMQGSGELFF
v_gene: TRBV19; j_gene: TRBJ1-5; CDR3aa: CASSIGFGGNQPQHF
v_gene: TRBV5-1; j_gene: TRBJ1-3; CDR3aa: CASSLDATSNTIYF
v_gene: TRBV29-1; j_gene: TRBJ2-4; CDR3aa: CSVSGTTSGLAKNIQYF
v_gene: TRBV5-1; j_gene: TRBJ2-1; CDR3aa: CASSPELNEQFF
v_gene: TRBV7-8; j_gene: TRBJ2-3; CDR3aa: CASSLSRYPSGRAPTQYF
v_gene: TRBV9; j_gene: TRBJ2-1; CDR3aa: CASSVGGTSGYNEQFF
v_gene: TRBV6-1; j_gene: TRBJ2-1; CDR3aa: CASSGLDEQFF
v_gene: TRBV9; j_gene: TRBJ2-3; CDR3aa: CASSPIPLAGYTDTQYF
v_gene: TRBV20-1; j_gene: TRBJ1-5; CDR3aa: CSARDWGGRGNQPQHF
v_gene: TRBV19; j_gene: TRBJ2-1; CDR3aa: CATRGEYNEQFF
v_gene: TRBV5-1; j_gene: TRBJ2-3; CDR3aa: CASSSGTMSFSDTQYF